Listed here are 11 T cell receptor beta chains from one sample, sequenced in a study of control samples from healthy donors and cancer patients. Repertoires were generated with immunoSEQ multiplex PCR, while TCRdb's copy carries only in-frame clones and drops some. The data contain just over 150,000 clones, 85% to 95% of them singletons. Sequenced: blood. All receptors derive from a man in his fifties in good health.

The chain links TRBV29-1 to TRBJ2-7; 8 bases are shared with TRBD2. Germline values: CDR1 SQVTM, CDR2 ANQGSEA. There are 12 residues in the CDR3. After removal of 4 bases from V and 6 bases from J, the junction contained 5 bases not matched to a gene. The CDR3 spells CSVVGLASEQYF. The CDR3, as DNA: TGCAGCGTTGTAGGACTAGCTTCCGAGCAGTACTTC.

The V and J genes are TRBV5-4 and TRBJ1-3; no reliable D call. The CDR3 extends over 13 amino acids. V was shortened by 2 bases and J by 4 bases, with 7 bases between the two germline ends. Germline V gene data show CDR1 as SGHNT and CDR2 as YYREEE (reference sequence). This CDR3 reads CASSLWGGNTIYF. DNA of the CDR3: TGTGCCAGCAGCTTATGGGGAGGAAACACCATATATTTT.

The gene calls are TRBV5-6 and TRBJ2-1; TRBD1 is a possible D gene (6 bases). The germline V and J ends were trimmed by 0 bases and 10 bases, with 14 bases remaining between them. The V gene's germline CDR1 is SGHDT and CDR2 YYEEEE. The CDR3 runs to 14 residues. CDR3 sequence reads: CASSLGDTWVEQFF. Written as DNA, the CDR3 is TGTGCCAGCAGCTTGGGGGACACCTGGGTCGAGCAGTTCTTC.

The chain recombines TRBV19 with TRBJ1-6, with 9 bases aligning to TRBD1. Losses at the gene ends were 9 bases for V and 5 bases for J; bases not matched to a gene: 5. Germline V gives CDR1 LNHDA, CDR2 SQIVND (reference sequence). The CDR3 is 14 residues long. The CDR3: CASGQGLDNSPLHF. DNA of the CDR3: TGTGCCAGCGGACAGGGGTTGGATAATTCACCCCTCCACTTT.

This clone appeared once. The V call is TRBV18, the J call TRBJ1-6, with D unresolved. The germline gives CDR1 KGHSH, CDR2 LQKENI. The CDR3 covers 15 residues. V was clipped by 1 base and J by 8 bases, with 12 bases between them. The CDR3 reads CASSPLANTDSPLHF. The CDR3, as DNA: TGTGCCAGCTCACCACTGGCAAATACGGATTCACCCCTCCACTTT.

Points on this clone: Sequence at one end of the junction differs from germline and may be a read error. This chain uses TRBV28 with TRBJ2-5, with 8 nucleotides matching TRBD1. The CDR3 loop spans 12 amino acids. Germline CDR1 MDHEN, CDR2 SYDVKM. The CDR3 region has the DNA TGTGCCAGCAGTTCCGACAGGGGAAGAACGAACTTC. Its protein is CASSSDRGRTNF.

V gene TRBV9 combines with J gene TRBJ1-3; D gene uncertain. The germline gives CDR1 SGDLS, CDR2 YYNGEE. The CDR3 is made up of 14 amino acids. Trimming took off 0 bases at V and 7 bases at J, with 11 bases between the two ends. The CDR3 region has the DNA TGTGCCAGCAGCGTAGGGTCCCTGGAGAACACCATATATTTT. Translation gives CASSVGSLENTIYF.

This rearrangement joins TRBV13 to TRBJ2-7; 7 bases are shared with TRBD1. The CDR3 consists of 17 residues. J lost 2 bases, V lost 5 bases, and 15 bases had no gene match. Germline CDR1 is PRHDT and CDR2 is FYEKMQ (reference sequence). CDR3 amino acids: CASSLAGTAGPTYEQYF. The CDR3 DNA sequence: TGTGCCAGCAGCCTAGCCGGGACAGCAGGACCAACCTACGAGCAGTACTTC.

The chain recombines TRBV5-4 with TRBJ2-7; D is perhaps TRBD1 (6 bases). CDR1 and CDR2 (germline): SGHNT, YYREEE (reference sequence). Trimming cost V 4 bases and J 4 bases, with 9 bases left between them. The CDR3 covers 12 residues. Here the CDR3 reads CASSPDRYEQYF. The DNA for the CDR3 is TGTGCCAGCAGCCCGGACAGATACGAGCAGTACTTC.

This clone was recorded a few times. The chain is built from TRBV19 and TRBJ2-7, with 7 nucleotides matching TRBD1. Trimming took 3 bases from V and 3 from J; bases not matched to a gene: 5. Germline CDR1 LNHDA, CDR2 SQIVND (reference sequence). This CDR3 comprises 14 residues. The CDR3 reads CASSMGDSRYEQYF. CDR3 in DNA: TGTGCCAGTAGTATGGGGGACAGCCGCTACGAGCAGTACTTC.

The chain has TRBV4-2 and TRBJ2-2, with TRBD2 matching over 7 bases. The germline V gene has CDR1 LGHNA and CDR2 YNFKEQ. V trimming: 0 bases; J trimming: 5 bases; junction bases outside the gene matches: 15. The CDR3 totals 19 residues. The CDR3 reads CASSQELPGLLFSTGELFF. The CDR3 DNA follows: TGTGCCAGCAGCCAAGAACTTCCGGGACTACTTTTTTCAACCGGGGAGCTGTTTTTT.